The 11 T cell receptor beta chains below all came from one sample that was sequenced in a study of T cell repertoires in cytomegalovirus infection. MiXCR, run by TCRdb on the reads, gives a single entry per CDR3 protein. The data show hundreds of thousands of distinct CDR3 sequences, approximately 33% seen once. Their recognized antigens are unknown. Sequencing was performed on cultured CD8+ T cells from PBMCs, taken from culture after CMV antigen stimulation. The receptors were gathered from a human donor in good health (CMV status not recorded). Some clones in this sample may be carry-over from other donors' samples.

This clonotype has just a few counts. The chain joins TRBV27 to TRBJ1-5, with no clear D. The CDR3 totals 13 residues. Trimming cost V 3 bases and J 3 bases, with 6 bases left between them. Germline CDR1 and CDR2: MNHEY and SMNVEV (reference sequence). The CDR3 here is CASSFSFNQPQHF. DNA of the CDR3: TGTGCCAGCAGTTTCAGCTTCAATCAGCCCCAGCATTTT.

CDR3 nucleotides: TGTGCCAGCAGCTACTATACAGGGGACTACGAGCAGTACTTC. This translates into CASSYYTGDYEQYF. The J gene is TRBJ2-7, the V gene TRBV7-9, with 7 bases identical to TRBD1. Losses at the gene ends were 4 bases for V and 3 bases for J; bases not matched to a gene: 6. This CDR3 spans 14 amino acids. In germline, CDR1 is SEHNR, CDR2 FQNEAQ (reference sequence).

This clonotype was detected many times. This sequence joins TRBV7-6 and TRBJ1-4; D ambiguous. CDR1 is SGHVS, CDR2 FNYEAQ, per germline. This CDR3 contains 15 residues. Trimming left V 3 bases short and J 0 bases short, with 8 bases between. CDR3 sequence reads: CASSLDPATNEKLFF. The CDR3 coding sequence is TGTGCCAGCAGCTTGGACCCTGCAACTAATGAAAAACTGTTTTTT.

This clonotype turned up a few times. The V and J genes are TRBV24-1 and TRBJ2-1, with D unclear. V was cut by 6 bases and J by 4 bases, with 9 bases left in between. This CDR3 contains 13 residues. Germline V gene lookup returns CDR1 KGHDR and CDR2 SFDVKD. The CDR3 DNA is TGTGCCACCAGTTCACCGGCGTACAATGAGCAGTTCTTC. Translated: CATSSPAYNEQFF.

This clonotype came up once. This chain links TRBV6-8 with TRBJ1-2, with D maybe TRBD1 (6 bases). The V end lost 2 bases, the J end lost 6 bases, and 10 bases lay between the germline ends. The germline V gene encodes CDR1 MNHGY and CDR2 SAAAGT. The CDR3 length is 13 residues. The CDR3 nucleotides read TGTGCCAGCAGTTACGAAGGGGGGGATGGCTACACCTTC. This codes for CASSYEGGDGYTF.

This clonotype was seen ten or more times. The V gene is TRBV7-9, the J gene TRBJ1-1; D is perhaps TRBD1 (5 bases). The V and J ends lost 3 bases and 1 base respectively, with 15 bases between them. CDR3 length: 16 residues. The germline CDR1 and CDR2 sequences are SEHNR and FQNEAQ (reference sequence). This CDR3 is CASSFRAREGNTEAFF. The CDR3 DNA reads as TGTGCCAGCAGCTTCCGGGCCAGGGAGGGGAACACTGAAGCTTTCTTT. The whole variable domain, remainder taken from reference TRBV7-9 and TRBJ1-1, is DTGVSQNPRHKITKRGQNVTFRCDPISEHNRLYWYRQTLGQGPEFLTYFQNEAQLEKSRLLSDRFSAERPKGSFSTLEIQRTEQGDSAMYLCASSFRAREGNTEAFFGQGTRLTVV.

This chain joins TRBV12-5 and TRBJ1-1, with D maybe TRBD1 (5 bases). The CDR3 contains 19 residues. V was trimmed by 9 bases and J by 7 bases, leaving 36 bases between them. Looked up from germline, CDR1 is LGHNT and CDR2 is FRNRAP. Written as DNA, the CDR3 is TGTGCTAGCGTGGGGATTGACTACACGTCCGACAACCAGGGATATGAAGCTTTCTTT. Translating it yields CASVGIDYTSDNQGYEAFF.

This clonotype was counted a few times. V is TRBV7-9 and J is TRBJ1-1, with D hard to call. Germline V lookup: CDR1 SEHNR, CDR2 FQNEAQ (reference sequence). CDR3 length: 11 amino acids. V lost 4 bases and J lost 7, with 7 bases in between. This CDR3 reads CASSSPIEAFF. In nucleotides, the CDR3 is TGTGCCAGCAGCTCTCCAATTGAAGCTTTCTTT.

This chain connects TRBV2 to TRBJ1-1; 7 bases match TRBD1. Germline CDR1 is SNHLY and CDR2 is FYNNEI. Losses at the gene ends were 1 base for V and 5 bases for J; bases not matched to a gene: 7. The CDR3 totals 15 residues. This CDR3 is CASSEVGQLLTEAFF. CDR3 in DNA: TGTGCCAGCAGTGAAGTGGGACAGCTTCTAACTGAAGCTTTCTTT.

This clonotype was found many times. The chain links TRBV7-2 to TRBJ2-5, with 9 bases matching TRBD2. Per the germline V gene, CDR1 is SGHTA and CDR2 is FQGNSA. Trimming took 1 base from V and 4 from J; bases not matched to a gene: 4. The CDR3 loop spans 15 amino acids. The CDR3 DNA sequence: TGTGCCAGCAGCTTAGAAGCGGGGGGTCGAGAGACCCAGTACTTC. This translates into CASSLEAGGRETQYF.

This clonotype was seen a few times. This chain joins TRBV6-5 and TRBJ2-3; TRBD2 matches 9 bases. V lost 2 bases to trimming and J lost 2 bases; unmatched junction nucleotides: 5. This CDR3 region has 16 residues. Germline CDR1 MNHEY, CDR2 SVGAGI. CDR3 region: CASSYLQRGATDTQYF. The CDR3 region has the DNA TGTGCCAGCAGTTACCTCCAGCGGGGGGCCACAGATACGCAGTATTTT.